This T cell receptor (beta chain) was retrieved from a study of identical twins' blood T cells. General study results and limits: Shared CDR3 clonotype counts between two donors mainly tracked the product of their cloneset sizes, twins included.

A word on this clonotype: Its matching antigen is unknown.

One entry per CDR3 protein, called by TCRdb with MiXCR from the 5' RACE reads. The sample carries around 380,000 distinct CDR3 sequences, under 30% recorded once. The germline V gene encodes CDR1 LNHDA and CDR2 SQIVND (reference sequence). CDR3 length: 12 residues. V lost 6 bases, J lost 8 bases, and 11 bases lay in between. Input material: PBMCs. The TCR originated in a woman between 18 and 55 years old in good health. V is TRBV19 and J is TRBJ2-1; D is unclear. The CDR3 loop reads CASSPDEDEQFF. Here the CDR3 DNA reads TGTGCCAGTAGCCCCGACGAGGATGAGCAGTTCTTC.